The T cell receptor beta chain under discussion was sequenced for a study of blood T cell repertoires in COVID-19. Study at large: Samples came from the United States, Italy and Spain, spanning acute and convalescent COVID-19.

Per the original data handling: Amplification from reference gene primers served as the basis for estimated nucleated cell counts. The data were produced by immunoSEQ multiplex PCR, yet TCRdb's version contains in-frame clones alone and is incomplete. V and J calls and clone size are as listed in that table; D and trimming were resolved from the DNA. The sample consists of about 230,000 clones, more than 65% of them appearing once. CDR3 length: 13 amino acids. Germline CDR1 is MNHEY and CDR2 is SVGAGI. V lost 4 bases and J 8 bases, leaving 11 bases between the germline ends. This chain connects TRBV6-5 to TRBJ1-4; D not certain. Source material: peripheral blood. The receptor was derived from a woman of 80 years or more with acute or convalescent COVID-19. The DNA for the CDR3 is TGTGCCAGCAGTTCCCCCAGCGGGGAAAAACTGTTTTTT. Its translation is CASSSPSGEKLFF.